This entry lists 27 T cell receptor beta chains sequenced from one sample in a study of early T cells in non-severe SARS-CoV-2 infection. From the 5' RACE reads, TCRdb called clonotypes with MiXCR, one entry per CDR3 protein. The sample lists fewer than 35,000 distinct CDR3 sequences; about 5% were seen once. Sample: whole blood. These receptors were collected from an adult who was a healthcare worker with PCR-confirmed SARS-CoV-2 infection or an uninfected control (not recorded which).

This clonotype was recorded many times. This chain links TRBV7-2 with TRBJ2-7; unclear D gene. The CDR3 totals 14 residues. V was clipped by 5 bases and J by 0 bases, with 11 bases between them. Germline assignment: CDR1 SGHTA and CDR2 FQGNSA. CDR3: CASSLDPSSYEQYF. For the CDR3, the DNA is TGTGCCAGCAGCCTGGACCCGAGCTCCTACGAGCAGTACTTC.

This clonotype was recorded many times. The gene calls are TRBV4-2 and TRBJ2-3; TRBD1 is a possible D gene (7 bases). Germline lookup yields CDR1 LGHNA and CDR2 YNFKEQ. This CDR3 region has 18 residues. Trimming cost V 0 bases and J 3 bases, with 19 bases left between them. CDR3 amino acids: CASSQDPKGGQSTDTQYF. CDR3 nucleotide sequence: TGTGCCAGCAGCCAAGATCCTAAGGGGGGACAGTCAACAGATACGCAGTATTTT.

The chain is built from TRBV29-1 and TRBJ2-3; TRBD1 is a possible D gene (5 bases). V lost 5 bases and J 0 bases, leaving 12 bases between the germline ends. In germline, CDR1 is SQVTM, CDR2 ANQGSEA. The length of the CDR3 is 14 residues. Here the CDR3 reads CSVTLGASTDTQYF. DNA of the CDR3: TGCAGCGTTACTCTTGGGGCGAGCACAGATACGCAGTATTTT.

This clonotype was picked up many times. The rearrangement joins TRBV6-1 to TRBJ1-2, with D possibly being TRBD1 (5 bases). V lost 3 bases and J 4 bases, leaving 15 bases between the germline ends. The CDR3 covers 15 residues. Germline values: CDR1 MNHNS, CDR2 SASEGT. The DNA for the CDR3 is TGTGCCAGCAGTGAGGCCGGGGCCGTAAGCTATGGCTACACCTTC. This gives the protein CASSEAGAVSYGYTF.

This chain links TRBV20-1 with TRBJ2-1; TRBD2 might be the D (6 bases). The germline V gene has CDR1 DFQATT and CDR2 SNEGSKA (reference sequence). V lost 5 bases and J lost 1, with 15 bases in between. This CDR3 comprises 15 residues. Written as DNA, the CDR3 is TGCAGTGCTCCGGCACTTAGCGGTTCCTACAATGAGCAGTTCTTC. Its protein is CSAPALSGSYNEQFF.

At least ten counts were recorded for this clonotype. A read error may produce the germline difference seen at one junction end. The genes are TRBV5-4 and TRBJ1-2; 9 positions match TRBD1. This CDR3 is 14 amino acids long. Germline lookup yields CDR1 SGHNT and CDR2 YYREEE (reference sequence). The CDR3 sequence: CASSFPGQGSSYAF. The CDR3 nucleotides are TGTGCCAGCAGCTTCCCGGGACAGGGATCTTCTTATGCCTTC.

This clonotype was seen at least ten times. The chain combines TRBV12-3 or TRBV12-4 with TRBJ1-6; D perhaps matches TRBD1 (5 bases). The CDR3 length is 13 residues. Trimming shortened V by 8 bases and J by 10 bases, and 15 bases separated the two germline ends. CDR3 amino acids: CASSDRRESPLHF. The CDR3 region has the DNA TGTGCCAGCTCCGACAGAAGGGAATCACCCCTCCACTTT.

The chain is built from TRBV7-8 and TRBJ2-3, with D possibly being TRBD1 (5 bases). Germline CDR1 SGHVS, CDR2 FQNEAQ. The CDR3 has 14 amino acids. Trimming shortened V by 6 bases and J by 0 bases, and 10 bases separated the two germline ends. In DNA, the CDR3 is TGTGCCAGCAGTAGGGGAATTAGCACAGATACGCAGTATTTT. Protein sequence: CASSRGISTDTQYF.

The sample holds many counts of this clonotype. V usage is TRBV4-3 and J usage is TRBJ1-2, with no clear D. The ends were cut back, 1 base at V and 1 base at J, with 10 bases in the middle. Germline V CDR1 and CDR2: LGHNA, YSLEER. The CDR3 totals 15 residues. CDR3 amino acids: CASSQVQTLNYGYTF. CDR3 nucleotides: TGCGCCAGCAGCCAAGTACAGACTCTTAACTATGGCTACACCTTC.

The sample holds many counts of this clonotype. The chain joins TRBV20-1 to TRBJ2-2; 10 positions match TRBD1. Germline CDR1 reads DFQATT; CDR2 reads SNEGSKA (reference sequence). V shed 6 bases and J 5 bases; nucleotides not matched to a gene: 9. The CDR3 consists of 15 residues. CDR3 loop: CSAPPGTGETGELFF. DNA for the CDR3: TGCAGTGCACCCCCCGGGACAGGGGAGACCGGGGAGCTGTTTTTT.

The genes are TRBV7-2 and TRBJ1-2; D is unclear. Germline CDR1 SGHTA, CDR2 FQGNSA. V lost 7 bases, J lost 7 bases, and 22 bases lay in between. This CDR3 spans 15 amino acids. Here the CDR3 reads CASTLQSAGGSGYTF. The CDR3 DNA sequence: TGTGCCAGCACCCTTCAGTCGGCGGGAGGGAGTGGCTACACCTTC.

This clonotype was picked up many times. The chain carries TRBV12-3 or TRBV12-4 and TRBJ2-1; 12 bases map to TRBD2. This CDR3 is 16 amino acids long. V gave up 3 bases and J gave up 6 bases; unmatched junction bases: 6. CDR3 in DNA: TGTGCCAGCAGTTTTCGGGGACTAGCGGGTTCCAATGAGCAGTTCTTC. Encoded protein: CASSFRGLAGSNEQFF.

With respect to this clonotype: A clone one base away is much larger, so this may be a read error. In nucleotides, the CDR3 is TGTGCCAGCAGGGGACAGACGAGGACCTACACCTTC. It codes for CASRGQTRTYTF. The rearrangement uses TRBV28 and TRBJ1-2, with 7 bases identical to TRBD1. CDR1 is MDHEN and CDR2 is SYDVKM in the germline V gene. CDR3 length: 12 amino acids. V trimming: 6 bases; J trimming: 10 bases; junction bases outside the gene matches: 8.

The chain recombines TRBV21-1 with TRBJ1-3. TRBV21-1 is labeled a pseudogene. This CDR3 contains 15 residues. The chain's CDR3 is CASSKGVLRGNTIYF. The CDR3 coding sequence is TGTGCCAGCAGCAAAGGGGTCCTACGGGGAAACACCATATATTTT.

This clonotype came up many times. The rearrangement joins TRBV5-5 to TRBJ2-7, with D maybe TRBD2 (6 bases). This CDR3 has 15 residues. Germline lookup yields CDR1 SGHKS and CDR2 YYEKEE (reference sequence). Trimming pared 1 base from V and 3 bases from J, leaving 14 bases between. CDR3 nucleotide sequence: TGTGCCAGCAGCTTGCTTGGCCTGGGAGGCTACGAGCAGTACTTC. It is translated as CASSLLGLGGYEQYF.

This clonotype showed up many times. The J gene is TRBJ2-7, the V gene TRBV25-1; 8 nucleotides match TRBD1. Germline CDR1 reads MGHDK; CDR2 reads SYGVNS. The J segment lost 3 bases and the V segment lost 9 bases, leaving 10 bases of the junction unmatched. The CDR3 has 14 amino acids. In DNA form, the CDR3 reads TGTGCCAGTAGGAGGGCAGGGGGCTTCTACGAGCAGTACTTC. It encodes CASRRAGGFYEQYF.

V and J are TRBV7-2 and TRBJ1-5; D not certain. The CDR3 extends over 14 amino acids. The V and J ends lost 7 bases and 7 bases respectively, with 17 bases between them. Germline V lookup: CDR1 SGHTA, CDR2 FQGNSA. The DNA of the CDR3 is TGTGCCAGCACCAAGGACGGGGTAGGGCAGCCCCAGCATTTT. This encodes CASTKDGVGQPQHF.

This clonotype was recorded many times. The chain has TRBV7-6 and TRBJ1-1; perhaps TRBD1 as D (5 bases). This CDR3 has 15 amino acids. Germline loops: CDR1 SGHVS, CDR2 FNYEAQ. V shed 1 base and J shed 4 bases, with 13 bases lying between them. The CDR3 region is CASSLDQGLVTEAFF. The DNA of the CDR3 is TGTGCCAGCAGCTTAGATCAGGGTTTGGTCACTGAAGCTTTCTTT.

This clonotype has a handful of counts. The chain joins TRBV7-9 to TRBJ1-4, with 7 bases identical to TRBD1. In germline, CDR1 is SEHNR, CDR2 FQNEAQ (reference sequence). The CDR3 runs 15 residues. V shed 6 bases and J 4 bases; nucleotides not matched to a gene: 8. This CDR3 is CASSRTQGINEKLFF. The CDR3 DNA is TGTGCCAGCAGTCGAACACAGGGGATTAATGAAAAACTGTTTTTT.

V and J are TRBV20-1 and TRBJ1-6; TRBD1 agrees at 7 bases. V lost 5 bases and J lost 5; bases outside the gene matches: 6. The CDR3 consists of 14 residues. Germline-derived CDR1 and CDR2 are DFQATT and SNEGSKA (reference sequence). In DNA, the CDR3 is TGCAGTGCTGGGGGACAGCCTAATAATTCACCCCTCCACTTT. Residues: CSAGGQPNNSPLHF.

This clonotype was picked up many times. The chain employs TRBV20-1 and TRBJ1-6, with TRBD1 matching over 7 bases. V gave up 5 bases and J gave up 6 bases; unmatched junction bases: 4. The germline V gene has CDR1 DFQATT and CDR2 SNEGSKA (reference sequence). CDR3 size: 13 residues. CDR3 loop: CSAERDSNSPLHF. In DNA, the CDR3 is TGCAGTGCTGAGAGGGACAGTAATTCACCCCTCCACTTT.

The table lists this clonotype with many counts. The CDR3 sequence: CSVAGTGYPTGELFF. CDR3 DNA: TGCAGCGTGGCCGGGACAGGGTACCCCACCGGGGAGCTGTTTTTT. This rearrangement joins TRBV29-1 to TRBJ2-2; TRBD1 aligns across 9 bases. The CDR3 contains 15 residues. Trimming cost V 6 bases and J 4 bases; bases outside gene matches: 9. The germline CDR1 and CDR2 sequences are SQVTM and ANQGSEA.

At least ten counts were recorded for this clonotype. Here the CDR3 reads CATSRLPKGLAVEQYF. For the CDR3, the DNA is TGTGCCACCAGCAGACTCCCGAAGGGGCTAGCGGTCGAGCAGTACTTC. V is TRBV15 and J is TRBJ2-7; 7 bases line up with TRBD2. The CDR3 consists of 16 residues. Losses at the gene ends were 2 bases for V and 6 bases for J; bases not matched to a gene: 13. Germline CDR1 LNHNV, CDR2 YYDKDF (reference sequence).

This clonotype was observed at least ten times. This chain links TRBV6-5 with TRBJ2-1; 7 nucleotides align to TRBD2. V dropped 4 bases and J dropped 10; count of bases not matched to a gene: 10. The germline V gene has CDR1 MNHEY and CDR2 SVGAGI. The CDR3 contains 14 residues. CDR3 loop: CASSSNLRGWEQFF. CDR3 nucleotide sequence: TGTGCCAGCAGTTCCAACCTGCGGGGGTGGGAGCAGTTCTTC.

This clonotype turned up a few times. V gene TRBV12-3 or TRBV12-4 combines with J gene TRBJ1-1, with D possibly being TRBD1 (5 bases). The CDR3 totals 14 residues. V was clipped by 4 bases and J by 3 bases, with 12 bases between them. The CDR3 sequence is CASSYSGGYTEAFF. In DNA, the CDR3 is TGTGCCAGCAGTTACTCGGGGGGATACACTGAAGCTTTCTTT.

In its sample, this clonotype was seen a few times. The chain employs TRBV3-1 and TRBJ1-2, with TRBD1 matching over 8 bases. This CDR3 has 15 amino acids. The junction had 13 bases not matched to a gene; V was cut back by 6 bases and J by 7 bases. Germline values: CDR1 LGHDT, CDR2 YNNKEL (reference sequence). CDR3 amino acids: CASRPPNQGAGGYTF. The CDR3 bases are TGTGCCAGCAGACCTCCCAATCAGGGGGCTGGTGGCTACACCTTC.

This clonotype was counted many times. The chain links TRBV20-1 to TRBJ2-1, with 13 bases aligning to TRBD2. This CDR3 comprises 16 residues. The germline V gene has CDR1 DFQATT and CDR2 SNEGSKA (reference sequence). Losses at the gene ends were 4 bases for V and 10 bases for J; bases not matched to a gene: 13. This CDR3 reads CSATLATSGGFREQFF. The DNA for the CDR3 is TGCAGTGCTACCCTTGCGACTAGCGGGGGGTTTCGGGAGCAGTTCTTC.